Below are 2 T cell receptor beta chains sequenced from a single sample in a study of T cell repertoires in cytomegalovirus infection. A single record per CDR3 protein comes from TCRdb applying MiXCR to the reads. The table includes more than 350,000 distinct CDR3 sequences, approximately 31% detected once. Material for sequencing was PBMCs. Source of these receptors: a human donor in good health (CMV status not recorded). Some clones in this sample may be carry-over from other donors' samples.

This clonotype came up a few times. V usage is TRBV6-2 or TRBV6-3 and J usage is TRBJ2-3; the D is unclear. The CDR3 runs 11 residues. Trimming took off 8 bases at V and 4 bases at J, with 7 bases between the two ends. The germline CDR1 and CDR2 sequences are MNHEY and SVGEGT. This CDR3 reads CASGLSDTQYF. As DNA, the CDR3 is TGTGCCAGCGGTCTTTCAGATACGCAGTATTTT.

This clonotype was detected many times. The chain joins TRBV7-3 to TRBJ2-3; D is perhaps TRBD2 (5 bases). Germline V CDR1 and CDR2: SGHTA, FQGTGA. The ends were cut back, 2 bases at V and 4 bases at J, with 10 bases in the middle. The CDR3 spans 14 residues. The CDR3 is CASSLGLGADTQYF. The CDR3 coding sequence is TGTGCCAGCAGCTTAGGCCTGGGAGCAGATACGCAGTATTTT.